These 2 T cell receptor beta chains came from one sample sequenced in a study of blood T cell repertoires in COVID-19. Sequencing used immunoSEQ multiplex PCR; TCRdb keeps in-frame clones, though not all of them. The data show some 110,000 clones, around 75% seen once. Material for sequencing was peripheral blood. The receptors were gathered from a human donor with acute or convalescent COVID-19. The donor label of this sample is uncertain.

The chain employs TRBV6-5 and TRBJ1-2, with TRBD1 as a possible D gene (6 bases). Germline values: CDR1 MNHEY, CDR2 SVGAGI. V lost 2 bases to trimming and J lost 2 bases, with 9 bases between them. CDR3 length: 14 residues. This chain's CDR3 is CASSYNTGNYGYTF. The DNA for the CDR3 is TGTGCCAGCAGTTACAATACAGGGAACTATGGCTACACCTTC.

The chain uses TRBV7-9 and TRBJ1-2; D possibly corresponds to TRBD1 (6 bases). Germline V lookup: CDR1 SEHNR, CDR2 FQNEAQ (reference sequence). V shed 2 bases and J shed 9 bases, with 10 bases lying between them. The CDR3 loop spans 12 amino acids. The CDR3 spells CASSLNRESYTF. CDR3 nucleotides: TGTGCCAGCAGCTTAAACAGGGAGAGCTACACCTTC.